These 2 T cell receptor beta chains were all obtained from the same sample, sequenced in a study of blood T cells in healthy people across ages. The use of a sample-barcoded 5' primer and a J-beta primer mix characterized a second PCR of roughly 6 to 12 cycles. MiXCR, applied by TCRdb to the 5' RACE reads, yields one record per CDR3 protein. The sample has over 600,000 distinct CDR3 sequences, under 25% seen once. Specimen: blood. Receptors originate from a man in his 70s in good health.

Regarding this clonotype: A read error may account for a junction end that differs from germline. The CDR3 loop reads CASSRVSSDAQYF. The CDR3 DNA reads TGTGCCAGCAGCCGGGTGAGCTCAGATGCGCAGTATTTT. The V call is TRBV12-3 or TRBV12-4, the J call TRBJ2-3, with D unresolved. This CDR3 is built from 13 residues.

The sample holds a few counts of this clonotype. Germline is not matched at one junction end, which may reflect a read error. This rearrangement joins TRBV9 to TRBJ2-1; D unclear. This CDR3 spans 16 amino acids. Germline assignment: CDR1 SGDLS and CDR2 YYNGEE. CDR3 protein: CAGSVGSEPSYNEQFF. CDR3 coding DNA: TGTGCCGGCAGCGTAGGAAGCGAACCCTCCTACAATGAGCAGTTCTTC.